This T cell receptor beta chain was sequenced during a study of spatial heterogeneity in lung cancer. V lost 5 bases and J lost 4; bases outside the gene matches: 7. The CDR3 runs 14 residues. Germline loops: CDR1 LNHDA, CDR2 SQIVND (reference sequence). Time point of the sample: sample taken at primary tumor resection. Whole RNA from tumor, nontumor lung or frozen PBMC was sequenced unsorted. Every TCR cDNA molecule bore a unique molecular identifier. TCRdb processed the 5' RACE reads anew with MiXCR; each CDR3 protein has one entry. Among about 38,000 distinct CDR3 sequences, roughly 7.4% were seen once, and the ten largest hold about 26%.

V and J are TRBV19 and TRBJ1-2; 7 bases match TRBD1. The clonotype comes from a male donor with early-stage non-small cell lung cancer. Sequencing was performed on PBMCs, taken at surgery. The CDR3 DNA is TGTGCCAGTAGTCCCCGACAGGGACGCTATGGCTACACCTTC. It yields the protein CASSPRQGRYGYTF.